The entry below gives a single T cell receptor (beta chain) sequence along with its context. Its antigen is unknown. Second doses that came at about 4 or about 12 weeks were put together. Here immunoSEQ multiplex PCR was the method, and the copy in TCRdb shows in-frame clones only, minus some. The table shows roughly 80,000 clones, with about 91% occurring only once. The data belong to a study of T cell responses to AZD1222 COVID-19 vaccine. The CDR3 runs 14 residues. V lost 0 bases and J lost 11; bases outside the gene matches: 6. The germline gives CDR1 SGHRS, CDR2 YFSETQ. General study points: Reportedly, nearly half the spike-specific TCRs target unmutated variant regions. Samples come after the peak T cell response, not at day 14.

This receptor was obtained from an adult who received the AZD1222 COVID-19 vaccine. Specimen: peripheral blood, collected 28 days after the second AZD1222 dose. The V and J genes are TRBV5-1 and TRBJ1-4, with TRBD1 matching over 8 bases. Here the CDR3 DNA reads TGCGCCAGCAGCTTGGGACAGGGGAGAGGGAAACTGTTTTTT. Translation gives CASSLGQGRGKLFF.